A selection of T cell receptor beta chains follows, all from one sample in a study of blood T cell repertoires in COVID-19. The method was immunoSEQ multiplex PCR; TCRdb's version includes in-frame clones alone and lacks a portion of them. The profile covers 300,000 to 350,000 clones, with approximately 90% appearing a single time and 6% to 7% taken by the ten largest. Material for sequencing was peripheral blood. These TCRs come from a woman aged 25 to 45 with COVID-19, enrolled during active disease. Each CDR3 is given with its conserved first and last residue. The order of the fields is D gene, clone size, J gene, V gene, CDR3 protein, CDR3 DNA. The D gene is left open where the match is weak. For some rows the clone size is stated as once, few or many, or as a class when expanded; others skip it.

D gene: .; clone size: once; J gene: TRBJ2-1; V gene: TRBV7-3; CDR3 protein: CASSLLGIGYEQFF; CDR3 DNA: TGTGCCAGCAGCTTACTCGGGATTGGGTATGAGCAGTTCTTC
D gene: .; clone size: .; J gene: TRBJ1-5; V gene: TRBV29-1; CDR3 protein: CSVGDSDQPQHF; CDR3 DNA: TGCAGCGTTGGGGACTCAGATCAGCCCCAGCATTTT
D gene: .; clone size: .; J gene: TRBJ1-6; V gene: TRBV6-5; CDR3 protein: CASSLDISYNSPLHF; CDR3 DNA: TGTGCCAGCAGTTTAGACATCTCCTATAATTCACCCCTCCACTTT
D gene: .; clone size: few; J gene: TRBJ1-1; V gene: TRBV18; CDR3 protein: CASSPSRSMDTEAFF; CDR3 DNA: TGTGCCAGCTCACCAAGCCGGTCGATGGACACTGAAGCTTTCTTT
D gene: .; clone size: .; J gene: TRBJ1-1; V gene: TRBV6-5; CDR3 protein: CASIPGTEAFF; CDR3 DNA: TGTGCCAGCATCCCCGGCACTGAAGCTTTCTTT
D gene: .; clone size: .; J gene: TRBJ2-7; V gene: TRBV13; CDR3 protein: CASSLWASYEQYF; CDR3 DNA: TGTGCCAGCAGCTTATGGGCGTCCTACGAGCAGTACTTC
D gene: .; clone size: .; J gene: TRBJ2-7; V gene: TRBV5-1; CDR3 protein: CASSLGGGNSYEQYF; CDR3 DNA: TGCGCCAGCAGCTTGGGGGGCGGGAACTCCTACGAGCAGTACTTC
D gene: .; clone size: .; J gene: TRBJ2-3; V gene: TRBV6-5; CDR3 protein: CASSYGKGRDTQYF; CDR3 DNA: TGTGCCAGCAGTTATGGAAAGGGGCGGGATACGCAGTATTTT
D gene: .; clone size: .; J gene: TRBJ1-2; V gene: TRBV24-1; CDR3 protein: CATSDYNPRTGYNYGYTF; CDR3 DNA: TGTGCCACCAGTGATTACAACCCCCGAACAGGGTACAACTATGGCTACACCTTC
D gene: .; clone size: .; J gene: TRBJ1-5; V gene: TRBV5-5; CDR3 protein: CASSALWGGQPQHF; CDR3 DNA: TGTGCCAGCAGCGCACTCTGGGGAGGCCAGCCCCAGCATTTT
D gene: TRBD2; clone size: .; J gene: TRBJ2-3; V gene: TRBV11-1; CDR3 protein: CASSLARLAEPTDTQYF; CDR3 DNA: TGTGCCAGCAGCTTAGCACGGCTAGCGGAGCCCACAGATACGCAGTATTTT
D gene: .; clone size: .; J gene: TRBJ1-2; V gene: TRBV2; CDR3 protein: CATRGGQNYGYTF; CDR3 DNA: TGTGCCACTAGGGGGGGGCAAAACTATGGCTACACCTTC
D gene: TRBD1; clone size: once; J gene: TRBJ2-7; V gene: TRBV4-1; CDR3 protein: CASSRLPGQGTYEQYF; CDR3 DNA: TGCGCCAGCAGCCGCCTGCCGGGACAGGGGACCTACGAGCAGTACTTC
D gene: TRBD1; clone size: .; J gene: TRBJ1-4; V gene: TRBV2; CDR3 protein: CASRAFGQGAAKKLFF; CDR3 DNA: TGTGCCAGCAGGGCTTTTGGACAGGGGGCTGCAAAAAAACTGTTTTTT
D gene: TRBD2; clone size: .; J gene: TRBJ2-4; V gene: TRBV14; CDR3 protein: CASSQPTSGENIQYF; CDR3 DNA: TGTGCCAGCAGCCAACCGACTAGCGGGGAAAACATTCAGTACTTC
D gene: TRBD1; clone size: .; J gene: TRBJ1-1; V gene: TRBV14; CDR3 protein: CASSQVPGGSTEAFF; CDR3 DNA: TGTGCCAGCAGCCAAGTTCCAGGGGGCAGCACTGAAGCTTTCTTT
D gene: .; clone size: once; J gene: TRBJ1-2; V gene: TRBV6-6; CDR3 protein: CASRPHGPNYGYTF; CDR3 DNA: TGTGCCAGCAGACCCCACGGTCCTAACTATGGCTACACCTTC
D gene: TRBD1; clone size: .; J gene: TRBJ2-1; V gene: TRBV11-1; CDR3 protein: CASSLAPGQGTEQFF; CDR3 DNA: TGTGCCAGCAGCTTAGCTCCGGGACAGGGTACTGAGCAGTTCTTC
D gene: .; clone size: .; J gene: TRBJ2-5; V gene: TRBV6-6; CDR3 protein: CASSPTGETQYF; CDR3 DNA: TGTGCCAGCAGCCCCACCGGGGAGACCCAGTACTTC
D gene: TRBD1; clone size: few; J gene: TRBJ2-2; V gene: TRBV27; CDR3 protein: CASSLAGQGATGELFF; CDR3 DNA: TGTGCCAGCAGTTTAGCAGGACAGGGGGCCACCGGGGAGCTGTTTTTT
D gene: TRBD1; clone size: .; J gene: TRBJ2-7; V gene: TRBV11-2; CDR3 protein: CASSSGQWLMEQYF; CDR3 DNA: TGTGCCAGCAGCTCGGGACAGTGGTTGATGGAGCAGTACTTC
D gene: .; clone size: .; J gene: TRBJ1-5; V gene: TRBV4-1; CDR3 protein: CASSQVWLGGNQPQHF; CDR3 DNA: TGCGCCAGCAGCCAAGTGTGGTTAGGAGGCAATCAGCCCCAGCATTTT
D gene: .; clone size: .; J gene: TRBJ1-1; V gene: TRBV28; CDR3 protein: CASSFWWRDKGNTEAFF; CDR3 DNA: TGTGCCAGCAGTTTTTGGTGGAGGGATAAAGGAAACACTGAAGCTTTCTTT
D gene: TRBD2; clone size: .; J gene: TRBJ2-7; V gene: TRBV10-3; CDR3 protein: CAISGLAADYEQYF; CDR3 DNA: TGTGCCATCAGTGGACTAGCGGCTGACTACGAGCAGTACTTC
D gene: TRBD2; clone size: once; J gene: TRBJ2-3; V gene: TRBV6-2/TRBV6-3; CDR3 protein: CASSHPSGGPKNTQYF; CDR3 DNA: TGTGCCAGCAGTCATCCTAGCGGGGGCCCCAAAAATACGCAGTATTTT
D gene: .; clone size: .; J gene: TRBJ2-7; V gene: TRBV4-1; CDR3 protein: CASSQGHSGSYEQYF; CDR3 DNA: TGCGCCAGCAGCCAAGGTCATAGCGGCTCCTACGAGCAGTACTTC
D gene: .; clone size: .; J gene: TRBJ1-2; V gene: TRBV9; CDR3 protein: CASSPHLEGNYGYTF; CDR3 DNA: TGTGCCAGCAGCCCCCACCTGGAGGGGAACTATGGCTACACCTTC
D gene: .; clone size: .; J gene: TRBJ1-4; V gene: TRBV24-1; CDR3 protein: CATSDAGDGSEKLFF; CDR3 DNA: TGTGCCACCAGTGATGCAGGGGATGGTAGTGAAAAACTGTTTTTT
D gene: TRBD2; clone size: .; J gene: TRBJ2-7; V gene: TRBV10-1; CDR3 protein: CASSSGTAFYEQYF; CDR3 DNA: TGCGCCAGCAGTAGCGGGACGGCTTTCTACGAGCAGTACTTC
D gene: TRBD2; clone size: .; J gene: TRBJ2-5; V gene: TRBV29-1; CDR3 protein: CSVTSGSETQYF; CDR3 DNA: TGCAGCGTGACTAGCGGGAGCGAGACCCAGTACTTC
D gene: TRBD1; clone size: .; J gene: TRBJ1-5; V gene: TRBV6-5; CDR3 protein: CASSSGQVQPQHF; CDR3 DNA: TGTGCCAGCAGTTCCGGACAGGTTCAGCCCCAGCATTTT
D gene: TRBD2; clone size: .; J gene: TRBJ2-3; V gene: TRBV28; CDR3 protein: CASTPRGRITDTQYF; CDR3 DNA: TGTGCCAGCACCCCTCGCGGGAGGATCACAGATACGCAGTATTTT
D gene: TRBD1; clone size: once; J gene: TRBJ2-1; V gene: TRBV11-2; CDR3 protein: CASSLTGDEQFF; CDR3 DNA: TGTGCCAGCAGCCTGACAGGGGATGAGCAGTTCTTC
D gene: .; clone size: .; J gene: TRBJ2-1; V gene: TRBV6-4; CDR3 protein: CASSAGTDSNEQFF; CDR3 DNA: TGTGCCAGCAGCGCCGGGACTGACTCTAATGAGCAGTTCTTC
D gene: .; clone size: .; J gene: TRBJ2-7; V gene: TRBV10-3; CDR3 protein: CAINQGLNEQYF; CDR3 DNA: TGTGCCATCAATCAGGGACTCAACGAGCAGTACTTC
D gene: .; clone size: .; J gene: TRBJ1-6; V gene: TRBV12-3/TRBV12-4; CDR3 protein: CASTPRDNSPLHF; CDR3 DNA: TGTGCCAGCACCCCTCGGGATAATTCACCCCTCCACTTT
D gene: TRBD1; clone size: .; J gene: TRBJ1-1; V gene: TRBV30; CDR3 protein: CAYGTGGVTNTEAFF; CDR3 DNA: TGTGCCTACGGGACAGGGGGCGTCACGAACACTGAAGCTTTCTTT
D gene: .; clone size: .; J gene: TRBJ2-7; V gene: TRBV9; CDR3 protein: CASSARDISYEQYF; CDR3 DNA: TGTGCCAGCAGCGCCCGGGACATATCCTACGAGCAGTACTTC
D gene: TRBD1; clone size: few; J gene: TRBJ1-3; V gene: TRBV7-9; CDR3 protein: CASSLGSGGSGNTIYF; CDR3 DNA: TGTGCCAGCAGCTTAGGATCAGGGGGTTCTGGAAACACCATATATTTT
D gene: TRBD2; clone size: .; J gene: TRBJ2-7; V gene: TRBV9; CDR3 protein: CASSVASLAGGEQYF; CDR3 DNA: TGTGCCAGCAGCGTAGCGTCACTAGCGGGAGGCGAGCAGTACTTC
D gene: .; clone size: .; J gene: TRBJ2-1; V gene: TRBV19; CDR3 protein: CASSPPGVATYNEQFF; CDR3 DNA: TGTGCCAGTAGTCCCCCCGGGGTAGCGACCTACAATGAGCAGTTCTTC
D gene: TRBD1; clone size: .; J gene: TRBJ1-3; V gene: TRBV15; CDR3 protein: CATSRALGTAGNTIYF; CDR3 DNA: TGTGCCACCAGCAGAGCTCTTGGGACAGCCGGAAACACCATATATTTT
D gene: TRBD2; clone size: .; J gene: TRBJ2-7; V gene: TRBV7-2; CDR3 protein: CASSKYLAGNYEQYF; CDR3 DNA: TGTGCCAGCAGCAAATACTTAGCGGGGAACTACGAGCAGTACTTC
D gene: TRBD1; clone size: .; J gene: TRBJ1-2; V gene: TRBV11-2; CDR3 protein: CASSFLRDSYGYTF; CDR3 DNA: TGTGCCAGCAGCTTCCTACGGGACAGCTATGGCTACACCTTC
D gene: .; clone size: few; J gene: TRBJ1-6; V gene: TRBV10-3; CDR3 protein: CAISEAGGSSPLHF; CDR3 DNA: TGTGCCATCAGTGAAGCGGGGGGCAGTTCACCCCTCCACTTT
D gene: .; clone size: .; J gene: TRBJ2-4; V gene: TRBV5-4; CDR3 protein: CASSFGEAKNIQYF; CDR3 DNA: TGTGCCAGCAGCTTCGGGGAAGCCAAAAACATTCAGTACTTC
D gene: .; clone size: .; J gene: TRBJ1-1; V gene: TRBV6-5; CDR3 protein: CASSYRKGQTNTEAFF; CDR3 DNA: TGTGCCAGCAGTTATAGAAAGGGGCAGACCAACACTGAAGCTTTCTTT
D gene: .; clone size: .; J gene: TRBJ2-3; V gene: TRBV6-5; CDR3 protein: CASSRRDTQYF; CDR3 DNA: TGTGCCAGCAGCCGCAGGGATACGCAGTATTTT
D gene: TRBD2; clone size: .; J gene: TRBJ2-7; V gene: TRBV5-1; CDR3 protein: CASSLGGGPSGPSYEQYF; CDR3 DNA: TGCGCCAGCAGCTTGGGGGGAGGGCCTAGCGGCCCGTCCTACGAGCAGTACTTC
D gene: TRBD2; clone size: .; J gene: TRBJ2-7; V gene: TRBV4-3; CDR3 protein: CASSRLAGAEQYF; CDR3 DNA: TGCGCCAGCAGCCGACTAGCGGGAGCCGAGCAGTACTTC
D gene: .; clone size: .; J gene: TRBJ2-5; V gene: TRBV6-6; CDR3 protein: CASSSRETETQYF; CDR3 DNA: TGTGCCAGCAGTTCGAGGGAAACGGAGACCCAGTACTTC
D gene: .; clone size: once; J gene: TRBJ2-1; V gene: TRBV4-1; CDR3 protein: CASSASAGSSYNEQFF; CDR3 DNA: TGCGCCAGCAGTGCCTCGGCGGGAAGCTCCTACAATGAGCAGTTCTTC
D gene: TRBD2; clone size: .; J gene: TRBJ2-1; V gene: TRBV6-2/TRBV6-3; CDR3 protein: CASSYPNAGLAGINEQFF; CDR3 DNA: TGTGCCAGCAGTTACCCAAATGCAGGACTAGCGGGGATTAATGAGCAGTTCTTC
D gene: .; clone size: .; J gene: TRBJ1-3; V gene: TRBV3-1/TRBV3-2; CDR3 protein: CASSQAGIIGNTIYF; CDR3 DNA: TGTGCCAGCAGCCAAGCCGGGATAATTGGAAACACCATATATTTT
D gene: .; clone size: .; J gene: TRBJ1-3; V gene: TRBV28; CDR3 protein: CASSFPSAGNTIYF; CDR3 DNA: TGTGCCAGCAGTTTTCCAAGCGCTGGAAACACCATATATTTT
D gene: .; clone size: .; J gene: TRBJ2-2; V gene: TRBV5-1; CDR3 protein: CASSFGKNTGELFF; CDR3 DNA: TGCGCCAGCAGCTTTGGCAAGAACACCGGGGAGCTGTTTTTT
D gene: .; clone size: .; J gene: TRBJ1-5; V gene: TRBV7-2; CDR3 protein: CASSKEGPISQPQHF; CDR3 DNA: TGTGCCAGCAGCAAAGAGGGTCCGATCAGTCAGCCCCAGCATTTT
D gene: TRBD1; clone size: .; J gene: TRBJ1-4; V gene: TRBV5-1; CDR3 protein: CASSLIGGQRINEKLFF; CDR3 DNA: TGCGCCAGCAGCTTGATTGGGGGACAGCGAATTAATGAAAAACTGTTTTTT
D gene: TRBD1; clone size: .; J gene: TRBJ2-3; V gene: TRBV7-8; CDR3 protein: CASSLGWDRYADTQYF; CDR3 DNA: TGTGCCAGCAGCTTAGGTTGGGACAGGTACGCAGATACGCAGTATTTT